This T cell receptor (beta chain) was identified during a study of blood T cell repertoires in COVID-19. At the level of the study: Sample material is recorded as cDNA or gDNA derived from T cells, B-cell-depleted T cells, or PBMCs.

Assignments of participants to cohorts depended upon their own reported clinical history. This table comes from immunoSEQ multiplex PCR, and its TCRdb copy is limited to in-frame clones, with some not included. The profile shows 350,000 to 400,000 clones, 85% to 90% of them singletons. The CDR3 is made up of 13 amino acids. Trimming shortened V by 3 bases and J by 7 bases, and 12 bases separated the two germline ends. CDR1 is MNHEY and CDR2 is SMNVEV in the germline V gene (reference sequence). The clonotype was recovered from a woman in her 30s who had recovered from COVID-19. The sample taken for sequencing was PBMCs or T cells enriched from blood (not recorded which). This rearrangement joins TRBV27 to TRBJ1-2; D call uncertain. CDR3 loop: CASSFPGNRGYTF. The CDR3 DNA reads as TGTGCCAGCAGTTTTCCAGGCAATCGTGGCTACACCTTC.